The 4 T cell receptor beta chains below were found in one sample sequenced in a study of OX40 agonist ivuxolimab in advanced cancers. Some clones are missing from TCRdb's copy, which holds only in-frame ones; the method was immunoSEQ multiplex PCR. The sample yields about 76,000 clones, around 90% seen once. This specimen consisted of CD4+ or CD8+ T cells sorted from blood, obtained in a trial of the OX40 agonist ivuxolimab. Receptor source: an adult with an advanced solid tumor such as melanoma, head and neck, liver or kidney cancer.

The J gene is TRBJ2-5, the V gene TRBV10-3; 10 nucleotides align to TRBD2. The V gene end was trimmed by 3 bases and the J gene end by 4 bases; junction bases not matched to a gene: 5. Germline V lookup: CDR1 ENHRY, CDR2 SYGVKD. This CDR3 has 15 amino acids. Here the CDR3 reads CAISEGAGGLETQYF. Written as DNA, the CDR3 is TGTGCCATCAGTGAAGGAGCGGGGGGGCTAGAGACCCAGTACTTC.

V usage is TRBV7-8 and J usage is TRBJ2-3; 7 bases align to TRBD1. CDR3 length: 13 amino acids. Germline V lookup: CDR1 SGHVS, CDR2 FQNEAQ. Unmatched junction bases numbered 2, after V lost 8 bases and J lost 0 bases. CDR3 sequence reads: CASGQDSTDTQYF. CDR3 nucleotides: TGTGCCAGCGGACAGGACAGCACAGATACGCAGTATTTT.

This chain connects TRBV5-1 to TRBJ1-5; weak D call: TRBD1 (6 bases). The V end was cut by 0 bases, the J end by 2 bases, with 9 bases between. This CDR3 has 15 amino acids. Germline CDR1 is SGHRS and CDR2 is YFSETQ. The CDR3 coding sequence is TGCGCCAGCAGCTTGGGAGGACAGCGCAATCAGCCCCAGCATTTT. Protein product: CASSLGGQRNQPQHF.

The V call is TRBV21-1, the J call TRBJ1-1; whether TRBD1, the table's D call, matches the DNA was not checked. TRBV21-1 is listed as a pseudogene. This CDR3 contains 15 residues. CDR3 nucleotides: TGTGCCAGCAGCGTCCGGGACAGGGGGAACACTGAAGCTTTCTTT. This codes for CASSVRDRGNTEAFF.